This T cell receptor beta chain was captured by sequencing in a study of cytomegalovirus exposure and HLA in healthy donors. Study context: Early released data had 80 million or so unique TCRs, all coming from HLA-typed donors. Findings and caveats of the study: Presence/absence analyses treated sequencing depth as roughly uniform across donors. Both high specificity and high sensitivity reportedly marked the classifier's diagnosis of cytomegalovirus status.

The PCR used 60 Vbeta and 13 Jbeta primers. TCRdb's table, derived via immunoSEQ multiplex PCR, lists solely in-frame clones and lacks some. The data show about 180,000 clones, 80% seen once. Germline assignment: CDR1 LGHNA and CDR2 YNFKEQ. The germline V and J ends were trimmed by 0 bases and 1 base, with 9 bases remaining between them. The CDR3 consists of 15 residues. On this clone: Its antigen is undetermined.

V and J are TRBV4-2 and TRBJ1-1; weak D call: TRBD1 (6 bases). The sample taken for sequencing was PBMCs. The sequence was obtained from a woman under 40 in good health and CMV-seronegative. CDR3 sequence: CASSQDQGPNTEAFF. The CDR3, as DNA: TGTGCCAGCAGCCAAGATCAGGGGCCGAACACTGAAGCTTTCTTT.